The 19 T cell receptor beta chains given below trace back to one sample, sequenced in a study of T-cell memory formation after mild COVID-19. From the 5' RACE reads, TCRdb called clonotypes with MiXCR, one entry per CDR3 protein. The table has tens of thousands of distinct CDR3 sequences, more than 20% seen once; the top ten hold around 45%. The sequencing input was PBMCs or a T cell subset sorted from them (not recorded which). These receptors all come from a man aged 18 to 30 who had mild COVID-19 (a few samples of this study predate the infection). Cell type and time point are not known.

The V call is TRBV6-5, the J call TRBJ2-2; D is undetermined. The CDR3 sequence is 12 residues long. V lost 0 bases, J lost 7 bases, and 3 bases lay in between. Germline-derived CDR1 and CDR2 are MNHEY and SVGAGI. The CDR3 region is CASSYSGGELFF. CDR3 coding DNA: TGTGCCAGCAGTTACTCGGGCGGGGAGCTGTTTTTT.

This clonotype has only a few counts. The chain is built from TRBV12-3 or TRBV12-4 and TRBJ2-3; TRBD2 matches 12 bases. The J segment lost 0 bases and the V segment lost 5 bases, leaving 6 bases of the junction unmatched. The CDR3 length is 17 residues. CDR3 protein: CASSPRLAGDSTDTQYF. In DNA, the CDR3 is TGTGCCAGCAGTCCGCGACTAGCGGGGGACAGCACAGATACGCAGTATTTT.

This clonotype has more than one count but fewer than ten. This chain connects TRBV11-2 to TRBJ1-5, with D tentatively TRBD1 (5 bases). Trimming took 1 base from V and 6 from J, leaving 13 bases between them. Germline loops: CDR1 SGHAT, CDR2 FQNNGV. The CDR3 covers 15 residues. The CDR3 reads CASSLGQGSSQPQHF. The CDR3 coding sequence is TGTGCCAGCAGCTTAGGGCAGGGATCAAGTCAGCCCCAGCATTTT.

In its sample, this clonotype was seen a few times. The genes are TRBV4-3 and TRBJ2-3, with a weak D call TRBD1 (7 bases). This CDR3 comprises 15 residues. Germline-derived CDR1 and CDR2 are LGHNA and YSLEER. The V and J ends lost 0 bases and 5 bases respectively, with 12 bases between them. In DNA form, the CDR3 reads TGCGCCAGCAGCCAAGATTGGCAGGGGGGAGATACGCAGTATTTT. It is translated as CASSQDWQGGDTQYF.

The chain links TRBV2 to TRBJ2-3; D is perhaps TRBD1 (6 bases). CDR1 SNHLY and CDR2 FYNNEI come from the germline V gene. The CDR3 runs 14 residues. Trimming took 6 bases from V and 1 from J, leaving 11 bases between them. The CDR3 region is CASSGEGGTDTQYF. In nucleotides, the CDR3 is TGTGCCAGCAGCGGAGAGGGGGGCACAGATACGCAGTATTTT. Based on the CDR3 plus reference TRBV2 and TRBJ2-3, the full variable domain is EPEVTQTPSHQVTQMGQEVILRCVPISNHLYFYWYRQILGQKVEFLVSFYNNEISEKSEIFDDQFSVERPDGSNFTLKIRSTKLEDSAMYFCASSGEGGTDTQYFGPGTRLTVL.

This clonotype was found a few times. This chain joins TRBV28 and TRBJ2-7; TRBD1 might be the D (6 bases). The germline V gene has CDR1 MDHEN and CDR2 SYDVKM. There are 16 residues in the CDR3. With 4 bases removed from V and 2 bases from J, the gap between germline ends came to 18 bases. CDR3 in amino acids: CASSSTRQERAYEQYF. CDR3 DNA: TGTGCCAGCAGTTCCACCCGACAGGAAAGGGCCTACGAGCAGTACTTC.

This clonotype was found many times. This chain uses TRBV7-9 with TRBJ1-5; D gene uncertain. CDR3 size: 14 residues. Germline V gene sequence: CDR1 SEHNR, CDR2 FQNEAQ (reference sequence). V was shortened by 1 base and J by 2 bases, with 6 bases between the two germline ends. The CDR3 bases are TGTGCCAGCAGCTTAGGGGGAGGCAATCAGCCCCAGCATTTT. This sequence encodes CASSLGGGNQPQHF.

The chain has TRBV6-1 and TRBJ2-7; TRBD1 aligns across 8 bases. The CDR3 runs 14 residues. Germline V gene sequence: CDR1 MNHNS, CDR2 SASEGT. V lost 5 bases to trimming and J lost 5 bases; unmatched junction nucleotides: 8. The CDR3 region has the DNA TGTGCCAGCAGTTTCGACAGGGGAGAGAACGAGCAGTACGTC. Its translation: CASSFDRGENEQYV.

The chain links TRBV7-9 to TRBJ2-7; 7 bases match TRBD2. Germline values: CDR1 SEHNR, CDR2 FQNEAQ (reference sequence). This CDR3 has 13 residues. V shed 5 bases and J 6 bases; nucleotides not matched to a gene: 7. DNA for the CDR3: TGTGCCAGCAGCCTGGACTGGGGGGGCGAGCAGTACGTC. Amino acids: CASSLDWGGEQYV.

The chain uses TRBV4-1 and TRBJ2-1; 12 nucleotides match TRBD2. With 3 bases clipped from V and 7 bases from J, the junction kept 7 bases outside the gene matches. Looked up from germline, CDR1 is MGHRA and CDR2 is YSYEKL. The CDR3 has 16 residues. As DNA, the CDR3 is TGCGCCAGCAGCCAGCTAGCGGGGGGGCCGTGGAATGAGCAGTTCTTC. Protein sequence: CASSQLAGGPWNEQFF.

This clonotype was found a few times. The V gene is TRBV5-1, the J gene TRBJ1-4; a possible D gene is TRBD1 (6 bases). Trimming shortened V by 2 bases and J by 3 bases, and 11 bases separated the two germline ends. The CDR3 contains 15 residues. The germline CDR1 and CDR2 sequences are SGHRS and YFSETQ. The CDR3 DNA is TGCGCCAGCAGCTTTTTACAGGGAGCTAATGAAAAACTGTTTTTT. Its translation: CASSFLQGANEKLFF. The full variable domain, in which reference TRBV5-1 and TRBJ1-4 provide the parts outside the CDR3, is KAGVTQTPRYLIKTRGQQVTLSCSPISGHRSVSWYQQTPGQGLQFLFEYFSETQRNKGNFPGRFSGRQFSNSRSEMNVSTLELGDSALYLCASSFLQGANEKLFFGSGTQLSVL.

This clonotype was observed many times. The CDR3 bases are TGTGCCAGCAGTTACTCCGGGACTAGCGGGGGAGAGACCCAGTACTTC. Translation gives CASSYSGTSGGETQYF. The rearrangement joins TRBV6-5 to TRBJ2-5; 14 bases are a match to TRBD2. The V and J ends lost 0 bases and 4 bases, in that order; junction bases with no gene match: 1. Germline V lookup: CDR1 MNHEY, CDR2 SVGAGI. The CDR3 spans 16 residues.

The chain joins TRBV6-5 to TRBJ1-2, with no clear D. This CDR3 has 13 amino acids. V was clipped by 2 bases and J by 4 bases, with 8 bases between them. Germline lookup yields CDR1 MNHEY and CDR2 SVGAGI. The CDR3 sequence: CASSYRSSYGYTF. The CDR3 nucleotides are TGTGCCAGCAGTTACAGGTCTTCCTATGGCTACACCTTC.

This clonotype was seen only a few times. The J gene is TRBJ2-2, the V gene TRBV28; D ambiguous. There are 12 residues in the CDR3. Trimming shortened V by 6 bases and J by 6 bases, and 8 bases separated the two germline ends. Germline V gene lookup returns CDR1 MDHEN and CDR2 SYDVKM. In nucleotides, the CDR3 is TGTGCCAGCAGATTTACGGCCGGGGAGCTGTTTTTT. Its protein is CASRFTAGELFF.

The chain recombines TRBV20-1 with TRBJ1-5; no clear D gene. Germline lookup yields CDR1 DFQATT and CDR2 SNEGSKA (reference sequence). The germline V and J ends were trimmed by 0 bases and 6 bases, with 15 bases remaining between them. The CDR3 runs 15 residues. CDR3 DNA sequence: TGCAGTGCTAGAGAACCCTGGGCAGTCTCTCAGCCCCAGCATTTT. This codes for CSAREPWAVSQPQHF.

This clonotype was seen more than once but under ten times. The V call is TRBV12-3 or TRBV12-4, the J call TRBJ2-1, with 7 bases that match TRBD1. V trimming: 4 bases; J trimming: 8 bases; junction bases outside the gene matches: 5. The CDR3 covers 13 residues. The CDR3 region has the DNA TGTGCCAGCAGTTCACAGGGGAACCATGAGCAGTTCTTC. Its translation is CASSSQGNHEQFF.

Only a few counts were recorded for this clonotype. V gene TRBV19 combines with J gene TRBJ2-7; the D is unclear. Germline V gene lookup returns CDR1 LNHDA and CDR2 SQIVND (reference sequence). This CDR3 comprises 13 residues. The V and J ends lost 3 bases and 2 bases respectively, with 8 bases between them. CDR3 loop: CASSMDLTYEQYF. Written as DNA, the CDR3 is TGTGCCAGTAGTATGGATCTTACCTACGAGCAGTACTTC.

The CDR3 DNA follows: TGCGCCAGCAGCCAAGATCCCGCAGGGAACTATGGCTACACCTTC. Translation gives CASSQDPAGNYGYTF. The rearrangement links TRBV4-1 to TRBJ1-2, with D perhaps TRBD1 (5 bases). The length of the CDR3 is 15 residues. V lost 0 bases to trimming and J lost 2 bases, with 10 bases between them. Germline CDR1 MGHRA, CDR2 YSYEKL.

This clonotype has only a few counts. This chain connects TRBV19 to TRBJ2-1; D is unresolved. The CDR3 is made up of 11 amino acids. Germline loops: CDR1 LNHDA, CDR2 SQIVND (reference sequence). V was pared by 7 bases and J by 8 bases, with 9 bases between. CDR3: CASTASDEQFF. Written as DNA, the CDR3 is TGTGCCAGTACCGCGTCCGATGAGCAGTTCTTC.